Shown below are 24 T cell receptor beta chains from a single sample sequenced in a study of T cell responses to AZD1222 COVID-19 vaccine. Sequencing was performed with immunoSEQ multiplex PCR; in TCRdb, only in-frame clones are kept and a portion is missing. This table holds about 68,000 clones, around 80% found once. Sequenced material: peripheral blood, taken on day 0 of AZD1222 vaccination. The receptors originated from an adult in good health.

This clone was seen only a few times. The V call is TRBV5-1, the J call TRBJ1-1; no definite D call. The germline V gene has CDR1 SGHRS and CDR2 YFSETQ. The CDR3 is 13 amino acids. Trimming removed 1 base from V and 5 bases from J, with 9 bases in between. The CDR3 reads CASSLSGETEAFF. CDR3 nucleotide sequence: TGCGCCAGCAGCTTGTCCGGGGAAACTGAAGCTTTCTTT.

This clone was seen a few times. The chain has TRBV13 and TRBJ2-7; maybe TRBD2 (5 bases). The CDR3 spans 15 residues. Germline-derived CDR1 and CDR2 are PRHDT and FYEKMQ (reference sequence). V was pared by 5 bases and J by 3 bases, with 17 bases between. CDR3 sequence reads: CASSQRRTLSYEQYF. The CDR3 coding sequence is TGTGCCAGCAGCCAGCGGAGAACCCTGAGCTACGAGCAGTACTTC.

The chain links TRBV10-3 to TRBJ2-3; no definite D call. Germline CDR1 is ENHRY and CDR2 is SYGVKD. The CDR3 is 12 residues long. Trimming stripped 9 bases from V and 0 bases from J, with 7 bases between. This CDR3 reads CAIRASTDTQYF. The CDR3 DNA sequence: TGTGCCATAAGAGCTAGCACAGATACGCAGTATTTT.

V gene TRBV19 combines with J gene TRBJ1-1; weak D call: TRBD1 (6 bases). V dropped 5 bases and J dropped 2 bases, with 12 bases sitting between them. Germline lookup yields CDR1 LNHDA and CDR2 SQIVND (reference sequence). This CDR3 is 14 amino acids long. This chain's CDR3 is CASSAQGRNTEAFF. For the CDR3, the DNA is TGTGCCAGTAGTGCCCAGGGGCGTAACACTGAAGCTTTCTTT.

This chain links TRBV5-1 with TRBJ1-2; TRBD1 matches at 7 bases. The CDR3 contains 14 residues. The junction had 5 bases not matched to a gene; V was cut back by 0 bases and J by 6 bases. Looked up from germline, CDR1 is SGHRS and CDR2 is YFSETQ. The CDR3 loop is CASSLGRGEDGYTF. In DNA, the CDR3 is TGCGCCAGCAGCTTGGGCAGGGGGGAGGATGGCTACACCTTC.

CDR3 coding DNA: TGCGCCAGCAGCCAAACGGGTGGGGTCCAGCCCCAGCATTTT. Amino acid sequence: CASSQTGGVQPQHF. V gene TRBV4-1 combines with J gene TRBJ1-5; D not resolved. V shed 2 bases and J shed 7 bases, with 12 bases lying between them. CDR3 length equals 14 residues. Germline V CDR1 and CDR2: MGHRA, YSYEKL.

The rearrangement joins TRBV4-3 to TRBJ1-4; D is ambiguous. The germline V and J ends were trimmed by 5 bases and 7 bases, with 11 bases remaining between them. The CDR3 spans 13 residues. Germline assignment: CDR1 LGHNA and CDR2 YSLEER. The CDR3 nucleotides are TGCGCCAGCAGCACCCGGAGGAGTGAAAAACTGTTTTTT. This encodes CASSTRRSEKLFF.

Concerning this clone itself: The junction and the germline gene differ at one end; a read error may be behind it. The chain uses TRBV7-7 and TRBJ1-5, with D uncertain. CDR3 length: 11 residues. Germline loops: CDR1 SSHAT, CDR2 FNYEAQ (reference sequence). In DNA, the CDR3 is TGTGCTAGCAGCTCCCATCAGCCCCAGCATTTT. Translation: CASSSHQPQHF.

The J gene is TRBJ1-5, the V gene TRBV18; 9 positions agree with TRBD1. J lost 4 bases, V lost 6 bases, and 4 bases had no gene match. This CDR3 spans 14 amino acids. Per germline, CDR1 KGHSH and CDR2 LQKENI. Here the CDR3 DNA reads TGTGCCAGCTCCTCGACAGGGGGAAATCAGCCCCAGCATTTT. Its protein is CASSSTGGNQPQHF.

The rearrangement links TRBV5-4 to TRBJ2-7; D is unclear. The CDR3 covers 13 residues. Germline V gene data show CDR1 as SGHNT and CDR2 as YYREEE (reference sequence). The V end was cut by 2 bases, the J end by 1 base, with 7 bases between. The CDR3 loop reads CASSFRWSYEQYF. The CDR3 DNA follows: TGTGCCAGCAGCTTTCGTTGGTCCTACGAGCAGTACTTC.

The CDR3 loop reads CASSLEVSGANVLTF. CDR3 in DNA: TGTGCCAGCAGCCTGGAGGTCTCTGGGGCCAACGTCCTGACTTTC. The chain joins TRBV14 to TRBJ2-6, with D perhaps matching TRBD2 (5 bases). The CDR3 totals 15 residues. V was shortened by 4 bases and J by 0 bases, with 7 bases between the two germline ends. In germline, CDR1 is SGHDN, CDR2 FVKESK.

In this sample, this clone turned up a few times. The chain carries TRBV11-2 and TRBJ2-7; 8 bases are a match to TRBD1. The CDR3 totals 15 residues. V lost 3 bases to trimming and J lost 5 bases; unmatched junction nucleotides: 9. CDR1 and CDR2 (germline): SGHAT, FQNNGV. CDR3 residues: CASSFGGKQGDEQYF. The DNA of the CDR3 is TGTGCCAGCAGCTTTGGGGGGAAACAGGGGGACGAGCAGTACTTC.

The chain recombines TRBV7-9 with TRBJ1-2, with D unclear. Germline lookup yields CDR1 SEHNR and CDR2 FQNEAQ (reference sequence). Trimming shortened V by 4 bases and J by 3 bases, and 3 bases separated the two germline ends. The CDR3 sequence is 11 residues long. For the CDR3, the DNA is TGTGCCAGCAGCTCGGACTATGGCTACACCTTC. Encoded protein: CASSSDYGYTF.

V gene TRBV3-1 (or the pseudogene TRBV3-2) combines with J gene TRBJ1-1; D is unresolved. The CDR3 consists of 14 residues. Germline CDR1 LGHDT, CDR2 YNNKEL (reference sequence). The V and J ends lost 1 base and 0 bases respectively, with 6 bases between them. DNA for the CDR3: TGTGCCAGCAGCCAAGCGGGCATGAACACTGAAGCTTTCTTT. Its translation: CASSQAGMNTEAFF.

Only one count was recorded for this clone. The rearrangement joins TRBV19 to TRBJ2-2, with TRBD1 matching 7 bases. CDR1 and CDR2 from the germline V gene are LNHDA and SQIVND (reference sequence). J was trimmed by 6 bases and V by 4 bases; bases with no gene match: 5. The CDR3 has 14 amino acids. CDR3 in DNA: TGTGCCAGTAGTACAGGGGGAATTCCCGGGGAGCTGTTTTTT. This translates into CASSTGGIPGELFF. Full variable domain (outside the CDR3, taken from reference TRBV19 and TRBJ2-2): DGGITQSPKYLFRKEGQNVTLSCEQNLNHDAMYWYRQDPGQGLRLIYYSQIVNDFQKGDIAEGYSVSREKKESFPLTVTSAQKNPTAFYLCASSTGGIPGELFFGEGSRLTVL.

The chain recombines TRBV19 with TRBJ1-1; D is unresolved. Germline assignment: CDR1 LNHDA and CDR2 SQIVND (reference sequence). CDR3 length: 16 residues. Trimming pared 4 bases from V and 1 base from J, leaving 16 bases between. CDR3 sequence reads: CASSSGVGKPNTEAFF. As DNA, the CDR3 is TGTGCCAGTAGTAGCGGGGTGGGGAAACCGAACACTGAAGCTTTCTTT.

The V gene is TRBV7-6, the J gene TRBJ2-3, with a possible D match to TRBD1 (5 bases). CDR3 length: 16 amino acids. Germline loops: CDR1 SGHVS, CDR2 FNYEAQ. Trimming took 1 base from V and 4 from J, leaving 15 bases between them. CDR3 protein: CASSLDGQGGADTQYF. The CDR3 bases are TGTGCCAGCAGCTTAGATGGCCAGGGTGGCGCAGATACGCAGTATTTT.

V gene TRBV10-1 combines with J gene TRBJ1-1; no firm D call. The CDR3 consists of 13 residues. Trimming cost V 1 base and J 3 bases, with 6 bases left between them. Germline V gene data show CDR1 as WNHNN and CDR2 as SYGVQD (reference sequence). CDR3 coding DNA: TGCGCCAGCAGTGAGTGGGGAGACACTGAAGCTTTCTTT. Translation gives CASSEWGDTEAFF.

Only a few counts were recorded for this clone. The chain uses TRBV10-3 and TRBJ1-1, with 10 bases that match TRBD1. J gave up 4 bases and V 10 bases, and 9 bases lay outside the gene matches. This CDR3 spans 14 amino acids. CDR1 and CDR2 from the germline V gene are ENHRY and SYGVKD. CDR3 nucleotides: TGTGCCACAGGACGACAGGGGGCGCTCACTGAAGCTTTCTTT. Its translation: CATGRQGALTEAFF.

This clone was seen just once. The CDR3 loop is CATSSDRTGRGSPLHF. DNA of the CDR3: TGTGCCACCAGCAGCGATAGGACAGGGCGTGGGTCACCCCTCCACTTT. This chain connects TRBV15 to TRBJ1-6, with TRBD1 matching over 8 bases. V shed 3 bases, J shed 10 bases, and the junction held 11 bases outside the gene matches. The CDR3 consists of 16 residues. Germline lookup yields CDR1 LNHNV and CDR2 YYDKDF (reference sequence).

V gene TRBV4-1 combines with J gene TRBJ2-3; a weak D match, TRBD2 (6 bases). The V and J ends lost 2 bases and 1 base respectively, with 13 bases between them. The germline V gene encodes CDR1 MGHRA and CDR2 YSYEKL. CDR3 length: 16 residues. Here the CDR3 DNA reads TGCGCCAGCAGCCAAAGATCGGGCGGGGGCACAGATACGCAGTATTTT. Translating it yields CASSQRSGGGTDTQYF.

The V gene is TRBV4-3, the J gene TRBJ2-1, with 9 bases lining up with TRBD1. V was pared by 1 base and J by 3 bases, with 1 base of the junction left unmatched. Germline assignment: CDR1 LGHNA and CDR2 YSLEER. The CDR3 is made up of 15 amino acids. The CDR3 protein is CASSQGQGGYNEQFF. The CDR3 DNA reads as TGCGCCAGCAGCCAAGGACAGGGGGGCTACAATGAGCAGTTCTTC.

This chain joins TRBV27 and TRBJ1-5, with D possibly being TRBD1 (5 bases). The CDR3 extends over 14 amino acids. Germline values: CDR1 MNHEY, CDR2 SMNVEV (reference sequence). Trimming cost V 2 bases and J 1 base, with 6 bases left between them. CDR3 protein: CASSLRDSNQPQHF. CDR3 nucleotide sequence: TGTGCCAGCAGTTTACGGGACAGCAATCAGCCCCAGCATTTT.

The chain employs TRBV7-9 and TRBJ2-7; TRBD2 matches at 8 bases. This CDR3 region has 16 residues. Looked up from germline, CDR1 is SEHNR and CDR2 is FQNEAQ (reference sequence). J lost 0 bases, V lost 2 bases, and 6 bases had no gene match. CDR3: CASSLFALAASYEQYF. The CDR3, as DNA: TGTGCCAGCAGCTTATTCGCACTAGCGGCCTCCTACGAGCAGTACTTC.